What follows are 18 T cell receptor beta chains derived from one specimen sequenced in a study of shared clonotypes between healthy human individuals. Libraries were prepared by immunoSEQ multiplex PCR; TCRdb keeps only in-frame clonotypes and omits some of them. This sample yields some 1.5 million clones, of which around 98% are seen a single time; 0.4% to 0.55% belongs to the top ten. Sequencing used naive CD4+ T cells sorted from blood. Specified subset: CD45RA+ positively selected. These receptors came from a man aged 30 to 45 in good health.

A remark on this clone: The sample carries other DNA sequences with the same CDR3. The genes are TRBV19 and TRBJ2-3; 9 bases are a match to TRBD2. Germline V CDR1 and CDR2: LNHDA, SQIVND (reference sequence). The CDR3 runs to 16 residues. J gave up 0 bases and V 2 bases, and 3 bases lay outside the gene matches. CDR3 loop: CASSILAGTSTDTQYF. The CDR3 coding sequence is TGTGCCAGTAGTATACTAGCGGGAACTAGCACAGATACGCAGTATTTT.

The chain couples TRBV6-5 to TRBJ1-1; D is undetermined. Germline V gene data show CDR1 as MNHEY and CDR2 as SVGAGI. With 1 base removed from V and 3 bases from J, the gap between germline ends came to 6 bases. This CDR3 is built from 13 residues. The CDR3 spells CASSYWSDTEAFF. In nucleotides, the CDR3 is TGTGCCAGCAGTTACTGGTCGGACACTGAAGCTTTCTTT.

This chain links TRBV5-1 with TRBJ2-5; 11 nucleotides align to TRBD2. This CDR3 comprises 17 residues. Germline assignment: CDR1 SGHRS and CDR2 YFSETQ. V trimming: 0 bases; J trimming: 4 bases; junction bases outside the gene matches: 8. The CDR3 DNA reads TGCGCCAGCAGCTTGGATCCCCTAGCGGGAGGCCGAGAGACCCAGTACTTC. The encoded protein is CASSLDPLAGGRETQYF.

V gene TRBV25-1 combines with J gene TRBJ2-7; D is unresolved. V was clipped by 4 bases and J by 1 base, with 5 bases between them. CDR3 size: 12 residues. CDR1 MGHDK and CDR2 SYGVNS come from the germline V gene. As DNA, the CDR3 is TGTGCCAGCAGTGTAGCTTCCTACGAGCAGTACTTC. This encodes CASSVASYEQYF.

The V gene is TRBV6-1, the J gene TRBJ1-2; 7 bases line up with TRBD1. V was pared by 6 bases and J by 8 bases, with 9 bases of the junction left unmatched. The CDR3 is made up of 13 amino acids. Looked up from germline, CDR1 is MNHNS and CDR2 is SASEGT. CDR3: CASSPGTVGGYTF. CDR3 bases: TGTGCCAGCAGCCCGGGGACAGTCGGCGGCTACACCTTC.

The chain employs TRBV18 and TRBJ2-2, with 7 positions matching TRBD1. The germline V gene has CDR1 KGHSH and CDR2 LQKENI. The CDR3 has 15 residues. V gave up 3 bases and J gave up 6 bases; unmatched junction bases: 7. CDR3 sequence: CASSPHPGGAGELFF. The CDR3 bases are TGTGCCAGCTCACCTCATCCAGGGGGAGCCGGGGAGCTGTTTTTT.

Here the CDR3 DNA reads TGTGCCAGCACTCGAGGGACGTTCTCGGGAAACACCATATATTTT. It encodes CASTRGTFSGNTIYF. The rearrangement uses TRBV5-6 and TRBJ1-3, with D tentatively TRBD1 (5 bases). Germline CDR1 is SGHDT and CDR2 is YYEEEE. Trimming stripped 6 bases from V and 4 bases from J, with 17 bases between. This CDR3 spans 15 amino acids. The full variable domain, rest sourced from reference TRBV5-6 and TRBJ1-3, is DAGVTQSPTHLIKTRGQQVTLRCSPKSGHDTVSWYQQALGQGPQFIFQYYEEEERQRGNFPDRFSGHQFPNYSSELNVNALLLGDSALYLCASTRGTFSGNTIYFGEGSWLTVV.

This chain joins TRBV5-1 and TRBJ2-7; D might be TRBD2 (6 bases). V was pared by 7 bases and J by 5 bases, with 22 bases between. Germline V gene sequence: CDR1 SGHRS, CDR2 YFSETQ. The CDR3 covers 15 residues. This CDR3 is CASGVKGLATNEQYF. The CDR3 DNA follows: TGCGCCAGCGGCGTTAAGGGTCTAGCGACCAACGAGCAGTACTTC.

The rearrangement links TRBV18 to TRBJ2-1; TRBD1 agrees at 8 bases. CDR1 is KGHSH, CDR2 LQKENI, per germline. The CDR3 has 13 amino acids. Trimming cost V 6 bases and J 5 bases; bases outside gene matches: 3. The CDR3 reads CASSEGQDNEQFF. The CDR3 region has the DNA TGTGCCAGCTCGGAGGGACAGGACAATGAGCAGTTCTTC.

The chain links TRBV6-5 to TRBJ2-7, with D perhaps matching TRBD1 or TRBD2 (5 bases each). V lost 0 bases and J lost 0, with 12 bases in between. This CDR3 spans 16 amino acids. Germline values: CDR1 MNHEY, CDR2 SVGAGI. The CDR3 sequence is CASSYSRGTLSYEQYF. CDR3 DNA sequence: TGTGCCAGCAGTTACTCGAGAGGGACCCTCTCCTACGAGCAGTACTTC.

The genes are TRBV5-4 and TRBJ2-5; the D is unclear. The CDR3 is 12 residues long. Between the trimmed V and J ends, which lost 4 bases and 1 base, there was a span of 5 bases. Germline V lookup: CDR1 SGHNT, CDR2 YYREEE (reference sequence). The CDR3 bases are TGTGCCAGCAGCCCATCCCAAGAGACCCAGTACTTC. Its translation is CASSPSQETQYF.

The J gene is TRBJ2-3, the V gene TRBV7-9; 9 nucleotides match TRBD2. Germline CDR1 reads SEHNR; CDR2 reads FQNEAQ (reference sequence). The length of the CDR3 is 15 residues. The trim removed 5 bases at V and 3 bases at J, leaving 6 bases unmatched. In DNA, the CDR3 is TGTGCCAGCAGCCTGGTAGCGGGAGAAACAGATACGCAGTATTTT. It yields the protein CASSLVAGETDTQYF.

The CDR3 region is CASSYSGSGTGELFF. DNA of the CDR3: TGTGCCAGCAGTTATTCCGGTAGCGGCACCGGGGAGCTGTTTTTT. The rearrangement links TRBV6-5 to TRBJ2-2, with a weak D call TRBD2 (6 bases). The CDR3 contains 15 residues. The V gene lost 3 bases and the J gene lost 4 bases, with 12 bases spanning the gap. The germline V gene has CDR1 MNHEY and CDR2 SVGAGI.

This clone has only one observation. The rearrangement joins TRBV5-1 to TRBJ1-2; weak D call: TRBD1 (5 bases). The CDR3 extends over 15 amino acids. Germline V lookup: CDR1 SGHRS, CDR2 YFSETQ. V shed 0 bases and J shed 6 bases, with 15 bases lying between them. In nucleotides, the CDR3 is TGCGCCAGCAGCTTGGAGGCCCCAGGGCTTGATGGCTACACCTTC. It encodes CASSLEAPGLDGYTF. The full variable domain, rest sourced from reference TRBV5-1 and TRBJ1-2, is KAGVTQTPRYLIKTRGQQVTLSCSPISGHRSVSWYQQTPGQGLQFLFEYFSETQRNKGNFPGRFSGRQFSNSRSEMNVSTLELGDSALYLCASSLEAPGLDGYTFGSGTRLTVV.

The chain has TRBV7-3 and TRBJ2-1, with a weak D call TRBD2 (6 bases). Deletions cut 2 bases from V and 8 bases from J, with 22 bases between. The CDR3 is 17 residues long. From germline, CDR1 is SGHTA and CDR2 FQGTGA. Written as DNA, the CDR3 is TGTGCCAGCAGCTTATCCGGTAGCGACGGGAGATACGATGAGCAGTTCTTC. Encoded protein: CASSLSGSDGRYDEQFF.

Regarding this clone: Within the sample, other DNA sequences also encode this same CDR3. The chain uses TRBV7-9 and TRBJ2-7; no clear D gene. V dropped 3 bases and J dropped 1 base, with 1 base sitting between them. Germline assignment: CDR1 SEHNR and CDR2 FQNEAQ (reference sequence). This CDR3 spans 11 amino acids. CDR3 bases: TGTGCCAGCAGCTTGTCCTACGAGCAGTACTTC. This sequence encodes CASSLSYEQYF.

The chain has TRBV5-1 and TRBJ1-1, with a weak D call TRBD1 (5 bases). This CDR3 comprises 16 residues. Germline V gene lookup returns CDR1 SGHRS and CDR2 YFSETQ. Trimming removed 0 bases from V and 1 base from J, with 13 bases in between. The CDR3 nucleotides read TGCGCCAGCAGCTTGGATTCGCGGGGCGCGAACACTGAAGCTTTCTTT. This codes for CASSLDSRGANTEAFF.

The CDR3 here is CASSVIPGAGGYTF. In nucleotides, the CDR3 is TGTGCCAGCAGCGTAATCCCCGGGGCTGGGGGCTACACCTTC. This chain links TRBV9 with TRBJ1-2, with D possibly matching TRBD1 (5 bases). Per germline, CDR1 SGDLS and CDR2 YYNGEE. CDR3 length: 14 residues. V lost 1 base and J lost 8, with 15 bases in between.